One sample yielded the 13 T cell receptor beta chains listed below, sequenced in a study of T cell responses to AZD1222 COVID-19 vaccine. The table came from immunoSEQ multiplex PCR; TCRdb's copy has only in-frame clones and leaves some out. The profile shows some 120,000 clones, roughly nine tenths of them singletons. This specimen was peripheral blood, taken on day 0 of AZD1222 vaccination. The receptors originated from an adult in good health.

This clone was seen just once. The chain carries TRBV7-2 and TRBJ2-7; perhaps D is TRBD1 or TRBD2 (6 bases each). The V gene's germline CDR1 is SGHTA and CDR2 FQGNSA. The V end was cut by 4 bases, the J end by 5 bases, with 27 bases between. CDR3 length: 18 residues. The CDR3 nucleotides read TGTGCCAGCAGCTCTAGGGGGGCCATCGGGACCCAGTACCACGAGCAGTACTTC. It is translated as CASSSRGAIGTQYHEQYF.

J is TRBJ1-1 and V is TRBV6-2 or TRBV6-3; tentative D call: TRBD1 (6 bases). With 5 bases removed from V and 4 bases from J, the gap between germline ends came to 14 bases. This CDR3 is built from 14 residues. Germline CDR1 MNHEY, CDR2 SVGEGT. CDR3 sequence: CASSLKTGITEAFF. The CDR3 coding sequence is TGTGCCAGCAGTCTGAAAACAGGGATCACTGAAGCTTTCTTT.

The chain recombines TRBV6-6 with TRBJ1-2; 11 nucleotides match TRBD1. J was trimmed by 6 bases and V by 0 bases; bases with no gene match: 3. The germline CDR1 and CDR2 sequences are MNHNY and SVGAGI (reference sequence). The CDR3 is 15 residues long. CDR3 in DNA: TGTGCCAGCAGTTACTCCGGGACAGGGGGTGATGGCTACACCTTC. It translates to CASSYSGTGGDGYTF.

The chain links TRBV28 to TRBJ2-7; TRBD2 agrees at 7 bases. The germline gives CDR1 MDHEN, CDR2 SYDVKM. The length of the CDR3 is 12 residues. The V and J ends lost 9 bases and 4 bases, in that order; junction bases with no gene match: 6. The chain's CDR3 is CASKGGWYEQYF. CDR3 bases: TGTGCCAGTAAGGGAGGGTGGTACGAGCAGTACTTC.

The chain has TRBV5-5 and TRBJ2-2, with TRBD1 matching over 8 bases. Trimming took 2 bases from V and 0 from J; bases not matched to a gene: 3. Germline loops: CDR1 SGHKS, CDR2 YYEKEE (reference sequence). The CDR3 is 16 amino acids. The CDR3 DNA sequence: TGTGCCAGCAGCTTTGGACAGGGAGCGAACACCGGGGAGCTGTTTTTT. Protein sequence: CASSFGQGANTGELFF.

This chain links TRBV19 with TRBJ1-5; TRBD1 matches at 11 bases. Germline V gives CDR1 LNHDA, CDR2 SQIVND (reference sequence). This CDR3 has 18 residues. The trim removed 7 bases at V and 0 bases at J, leaving 11 bases unmatched. In DNA form, the CDR3 reads TGTGCCAGTACCAGTTCCCGGGACAGGGGGTATAGCAATCAGCCCCAGCATTTT. Amino acids: CASTSSRDRGYSNQPQHF.

This chain connects TRBV7-2 to TRBJ2-7; TRBD2 is a possible D gene (6 bases). The CDR3 consists of 13 residues. Trimming removed 3 bases from V and 2 bases from J, with 8 bases in between. From germline, CDR1 is SGHTA and CDR2 FQGNSA. For the CDR3, the DNA is TGTGCCAGCAGCTTGGGGGAGGCCTACGAGCAGTACTTC. It encodes CASSLGEAYEQYF.

The V gene is TRBV6-2 or TRBV6-3, the J gene TRBJ1-4; TRBD1 might be the D (6 bases). The V gene's germline CDR1 is MNHEY and CDR2 SVGEGT. CDR3 length equals 14 residues. Trimming stripped 5 bases from V and 8 bases from J, with 15 bases between. CDR3 sequence (DNA): TGTGCCAGCAGTAACACAGGGACGGGGGAAAAACTGTTTTTT. It encodes CASSNTGTGEKLFF.

The CDR3 DNA sequence: TGTGCCAGCAGCCGCGGGGGGAGCCCTATTCAGCCCCAGCATTTT. Protein: CASSRGGSPIQPQHF. This chain connects TRBV3-1 (or the pseudogene TRBV3-2) to TRBJ1-5; the D gene is possibly TRBD1 (5 bases). Germline V lookup: CDR1 LGHDT, CDR2 YNNKEL (reference sequence). The length of the CDR3 is 15 residues. V lost 4 bases and J lost 6, with 16 bases in between.

The DNA of the CDR3 is TGTGCCAGCAGCTTACTGGCTAGCGGGGGGTACAATGAGCAGTTCTTC. It is translated as CASSLLASGGYNEQFF. The V and J genes are TRBV7-2 and TRBJ2-1, with 11 bases lining up with TRBD2. V trimming: 2 bases; J trimming: 4 bases; junction bases outside the gene matches: 4. Germline loops: CDR1 SGHTA, CDR2 FQGNSA. CDR3 length: 16 amino acids. The full variable domain, completed using reference TRBV7-2 and TRBJ2-1, is GAGVSQSPSNKVTEKGKDVELRCDPISGHTALYWYRQSLGQGLEFLIYFQGNSAPDKSGLPSDRFSAERTGGSVSTLTIQRTQQEDSAVYLCASSLLASGGYNEQFFGPGTRLTVL.

The rearrangement joins TRBV11-2 to TRBJ1-4; 9 bases match TRBD1. This CDR3 comprises 19 residues. The germline V gene has CDR1 SGHAT and CDR2 FQNNGV. Trimming cost V 0 bases and J 8 bases; bases outside gene matches: 16. The CDR3 nucleotides are TGTGCCAGCAGCTTAGACGGGGGACAGGGTGGTCGTCGGAACGAAAAACTGTTTTTT. This gives the protein CASSLDGGQGGRRNEKLFF.

This chain uses TRBV5-1 with TRBJ2-3, with D possibly TRBD2 on 5 matching bases. The CDR3 length is 17 residues. Trimming left V 6 bases short and J 0 bases short, with 20 bases between. CDR1 and CDR2 from the germline V gene are SGHRS and YFSETQ. CDR3 sequence (DNA): TGCGCCAGCACCCTTTCCGCCACGGGGTTAAGCACAGATACGCAGTATTTT. Residues: CASTLSATGLSTDTQYF.

This chain uses TRBV21-1 with TRBJ2-1; the table's D gene call, TRBD1, was not cross checked with the DNA. TRBV21-1 is reported as a pseudogene. CDR3 length: 15 amino acids. This CDR3 reads CASSRPGQGVHEQFF. The CDR3 DNA is TGTGCCAGCAGCAGACCGGGACAGGGTGTTCATGAGCAGTTCTTC.